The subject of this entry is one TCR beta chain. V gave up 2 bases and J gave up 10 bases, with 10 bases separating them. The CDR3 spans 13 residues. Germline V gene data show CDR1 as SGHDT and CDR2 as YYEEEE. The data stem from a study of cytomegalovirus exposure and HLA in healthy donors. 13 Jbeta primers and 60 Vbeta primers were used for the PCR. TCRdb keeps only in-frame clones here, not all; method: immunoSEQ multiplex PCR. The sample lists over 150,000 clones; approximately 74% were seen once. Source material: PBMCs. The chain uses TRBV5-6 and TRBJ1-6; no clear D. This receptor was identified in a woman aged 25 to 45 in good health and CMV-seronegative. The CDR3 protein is CASSLGEESPLHF. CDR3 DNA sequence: TGTGCCAGCAGCTTAGGTGAGGAATCACCCCTCCACTTT.